Given below is one T cell receptor beta chain in context. The antigen is not known. The unexposed donors gave CD4+ T cells in about 2011-2018, prior to COVID-19. The cells were cultured for 10 days before CD4+ T cells were isolated. This specimen belongs to a study of CD4 T cells in relation to SARS-CoV-2 and coronaviruses. About the study: After 10 days of antigen culture, PBMC TCR beta CDR3s were sequenced.

Profiled with immunoSEQ multiplex PCR; TCRdb holds only in-frame clones, not every one. The sample carries some 17,000 clones, over 70% recorded once. The CDR3 extends over 15 amino acids. CDR1 is LGHNA and CDR2 is YNFKEQ in the germline V gene. V was pared by 0 bases and J by 8 bases, with 6 bases of the junction left unmatched. The TCR sequence derives from a human donor in good health. This chain links TRBV4-2 with TRBJ2-1, with 8 nucleotides matching TRBD2. The sample comprised CD4+ T cells from PBMCs, cultured in vitro. The CDR3 protein is CASSQDGAGGDEQFF. The CDR3 nucleotides are TGTGCCAGCAGCCAAGATGGCGCGGGAGGCGATGAGCAGTTCTTC.